The entry below gives a single TCR beta chain sequence along with its context. This entry is derived from a study of identical twins. MiXCR, applied by TCRdb to the 5' RACE reads, yields one record per CDR3 protein. The sample lists 500,000 to 550,000 distinct CDR3 sequences; around 20% were seen once. Germline V gives CDR1 SQVTM, CDR2 ANQGSEA. Trimming cost V 3 bases and J 4 bases, with 8 bases left between them. This CDR3 is 12 amino acids long. The sample was also linked to a second study, of yellow fever vaccine responses in identical twins.

The TCR sequence derives from a woman aged 18-29 years in good health. V gene TRBV29-1 combines with J gene TRBJ2-3, with D perhaps given as TRBD1 or TRBD2 (5 bases each). The sample was CD4+ T cells sorted from blood. The CDR3 reads CSVERGSDTQYF. CDR3 DNA sequence: TGCAGCGTTGAGAGGGGTTCAGATACGCAGTATTTT.